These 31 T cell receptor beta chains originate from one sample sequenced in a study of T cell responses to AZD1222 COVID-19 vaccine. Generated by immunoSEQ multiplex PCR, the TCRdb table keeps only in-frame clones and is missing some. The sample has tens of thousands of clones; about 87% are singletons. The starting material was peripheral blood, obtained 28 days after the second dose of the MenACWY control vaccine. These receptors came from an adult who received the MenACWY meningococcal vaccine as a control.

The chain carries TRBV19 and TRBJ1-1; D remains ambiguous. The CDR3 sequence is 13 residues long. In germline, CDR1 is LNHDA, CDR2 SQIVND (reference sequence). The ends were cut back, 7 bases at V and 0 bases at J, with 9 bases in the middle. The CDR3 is CASKVGLNTEAFF. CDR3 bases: TGTGCCAGTAAAGTGGGGTTGAACACTGAAGCTTTCTTT. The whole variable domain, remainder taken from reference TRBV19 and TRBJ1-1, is DGGITQSPKYLFRKEGQNVTLSCEQNLNHDAMYWYRQDPGQGLRLIYYSQIVNDFQKGDIAEGYSVSREKKESFPLTVTSAQKNPTAFYLCASKVGLNTEAFFGQGTRLTVV.

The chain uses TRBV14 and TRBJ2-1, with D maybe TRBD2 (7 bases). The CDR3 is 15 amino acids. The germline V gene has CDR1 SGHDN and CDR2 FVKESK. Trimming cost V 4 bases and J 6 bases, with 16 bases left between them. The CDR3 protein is CASSRPEGGRNEQFF. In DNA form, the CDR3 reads TGTGCCAGCAGCCGCCCTGAGGGGGGGCGCAATGAGCAGTTCTTC.

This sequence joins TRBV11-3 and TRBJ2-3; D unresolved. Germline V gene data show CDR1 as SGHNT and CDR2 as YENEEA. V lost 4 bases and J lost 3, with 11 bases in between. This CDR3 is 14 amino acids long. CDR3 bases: TGTGCCAGCAGCTCGGCGGCCGGTACAGATACGCAGTATTTT. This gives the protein CASSSAAGTDTQYF.

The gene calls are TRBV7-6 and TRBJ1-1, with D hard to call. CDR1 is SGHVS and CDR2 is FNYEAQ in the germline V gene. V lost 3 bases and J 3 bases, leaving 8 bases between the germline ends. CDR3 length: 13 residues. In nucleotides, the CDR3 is TGTGCCAGCAGCTTTGGGTTGGACACTGAAGCTTTCTTT. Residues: CASSFGLDTEAFF.

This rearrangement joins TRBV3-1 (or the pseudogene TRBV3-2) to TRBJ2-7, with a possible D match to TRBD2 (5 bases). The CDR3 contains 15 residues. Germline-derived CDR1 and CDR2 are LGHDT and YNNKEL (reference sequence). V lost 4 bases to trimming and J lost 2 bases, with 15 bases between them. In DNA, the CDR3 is TGTGCCAGCAGCCTCGCTAGCTCAGGACCCTACGAGCAGTACTTC. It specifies CASSLASSGPYEQYF.

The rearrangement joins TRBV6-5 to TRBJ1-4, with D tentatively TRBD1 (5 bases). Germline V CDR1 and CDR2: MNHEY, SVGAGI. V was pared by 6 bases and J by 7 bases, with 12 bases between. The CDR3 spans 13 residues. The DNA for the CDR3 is TGTGCCAGCAGGCCGAGGGGTGTTGAAAAACTGTTTTTT. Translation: CASRPRGVEKLFF.

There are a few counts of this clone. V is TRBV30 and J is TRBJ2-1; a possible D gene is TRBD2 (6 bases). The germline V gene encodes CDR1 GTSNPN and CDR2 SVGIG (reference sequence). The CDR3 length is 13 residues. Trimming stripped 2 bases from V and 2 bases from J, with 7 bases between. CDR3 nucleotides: TGTGCCTGGAGTTGGGGGGCCTACAATGAGCAGTTCTTC. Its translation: CAWSWGAYNEQFF.

CDR3 in DNA: TGTGCCAGCTCGCGAGACGGGACAAATCAGCCCCAGCATTTT. It codes for CASSRDGTNQPQHF. The V and J genes are TRBV18 and TRBJ1-5, with D tentatively TRBD1 (6 bases). CDR1 is KGHSH, CDR2 LQKENI, per germline. Trimming removed 6 bases from V and 4 bases from J, with 13 bases in between. The CDR3 is 14 residues long.

The CDR3 sequence: CASSLSGGTEAFF. The CDR3 bases are TGTGCCAGCAGTTTATCGGGGGGCACTGAAGCTTTCTTT. This sequence joins TRBV12-3 or TRBV12-4 and TRBJ1-1, with a tentative D call TRBD1 (5 bases). V was clipped by 2 bases and J by 4 bases, with 8 bases between them. The CDR3 sequence is 13 residues long.

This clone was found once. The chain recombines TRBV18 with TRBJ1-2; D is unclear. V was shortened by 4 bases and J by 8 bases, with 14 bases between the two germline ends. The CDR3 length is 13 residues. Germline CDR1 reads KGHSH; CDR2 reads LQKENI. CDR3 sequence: CASSLRPNEGYTF. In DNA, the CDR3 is TGTGCCAGCTCACTACGACCCAACGAGGGCTACACCTTC.

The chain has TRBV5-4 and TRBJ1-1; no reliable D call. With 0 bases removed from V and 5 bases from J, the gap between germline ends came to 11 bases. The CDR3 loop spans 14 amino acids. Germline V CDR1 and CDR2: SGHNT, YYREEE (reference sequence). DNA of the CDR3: TGTGCCAGCAGCTTGGGTCGGATTGAGACTGAAGCTTTCTTT. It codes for CASSLGRIETEAFF.

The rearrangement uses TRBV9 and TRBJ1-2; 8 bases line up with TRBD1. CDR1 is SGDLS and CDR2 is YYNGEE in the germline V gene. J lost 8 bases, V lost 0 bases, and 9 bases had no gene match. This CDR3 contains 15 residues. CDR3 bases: TGTGCCAGCAGCGTAGCTACAGGGGGATGGTACGGCTACACCTTC. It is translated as CASSVATGGWYGYTF.

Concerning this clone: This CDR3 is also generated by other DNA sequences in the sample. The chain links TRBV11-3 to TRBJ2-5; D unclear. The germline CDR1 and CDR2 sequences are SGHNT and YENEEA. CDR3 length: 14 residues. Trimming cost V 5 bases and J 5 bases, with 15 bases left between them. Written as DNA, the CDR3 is TGTGCCAGCAGCCAGGACCGTTTACAGGAGACCCAGTACTTC. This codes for CASSQDRLQETQYF.

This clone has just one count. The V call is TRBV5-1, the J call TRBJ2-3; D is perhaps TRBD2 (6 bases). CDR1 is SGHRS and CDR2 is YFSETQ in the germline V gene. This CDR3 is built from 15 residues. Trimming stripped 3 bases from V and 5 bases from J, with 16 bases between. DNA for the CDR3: TGCGCCAGCAGCTCAGGATCCGGGGGAGGAGATACGCAGTATTTT. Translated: CASSSGSGGGDTQYF. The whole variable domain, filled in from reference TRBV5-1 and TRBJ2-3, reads KAGVTQTPRYLIKTRGQQVTLSCSPISGHRSVSWYQQTPGQGLQFLFEYFSETQRNKGNFPGRFSGRQFSNSRSEMNVSTLELGDSALYLCASSSGSGGGDTQYFGPGTRLTVL.

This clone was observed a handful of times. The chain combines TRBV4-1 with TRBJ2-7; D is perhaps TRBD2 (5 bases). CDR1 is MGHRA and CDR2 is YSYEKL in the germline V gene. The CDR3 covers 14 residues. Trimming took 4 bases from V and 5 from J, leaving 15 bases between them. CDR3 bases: TGCGCCAGCAGCCGTGCTGCGGGTTTCGACGAGCAGTACTTC. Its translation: CASSRAAGFDEQYF.

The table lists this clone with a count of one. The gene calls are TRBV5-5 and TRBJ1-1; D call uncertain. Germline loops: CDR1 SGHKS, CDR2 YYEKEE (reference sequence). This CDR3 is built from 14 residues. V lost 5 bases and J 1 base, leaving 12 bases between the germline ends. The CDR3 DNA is TGTGCCAGCAGACCCGGAGAAGCGAACACTGAAGCTTTCTTT. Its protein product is CASRPGEANTEAFF.

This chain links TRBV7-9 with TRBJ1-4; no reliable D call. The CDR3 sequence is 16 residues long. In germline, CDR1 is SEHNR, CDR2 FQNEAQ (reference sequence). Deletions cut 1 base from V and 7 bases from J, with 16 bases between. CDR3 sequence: CASSLGPGGMAEKLFF. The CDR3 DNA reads TGTGCCAGCAGCTTAGGTCCTGGAGGGATGGCTGAAAAACTGTTTTTT.

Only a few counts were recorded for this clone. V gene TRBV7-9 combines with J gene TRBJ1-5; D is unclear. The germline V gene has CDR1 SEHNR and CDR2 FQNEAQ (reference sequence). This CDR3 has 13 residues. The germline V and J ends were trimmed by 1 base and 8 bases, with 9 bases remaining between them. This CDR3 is CASSLDWDKPQHF. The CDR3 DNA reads TGTGCCAGCAGCTTAGATTGGGATAAGCCCCAGCATTTT.

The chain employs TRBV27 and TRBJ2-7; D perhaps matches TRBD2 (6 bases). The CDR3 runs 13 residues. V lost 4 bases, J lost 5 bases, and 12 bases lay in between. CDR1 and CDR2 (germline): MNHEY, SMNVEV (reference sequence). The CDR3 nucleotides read TGTGCCAGCAGTTACAGGAGGGGCAACGAGCAGTACTTC. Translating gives CASSYRRGNEQYF.

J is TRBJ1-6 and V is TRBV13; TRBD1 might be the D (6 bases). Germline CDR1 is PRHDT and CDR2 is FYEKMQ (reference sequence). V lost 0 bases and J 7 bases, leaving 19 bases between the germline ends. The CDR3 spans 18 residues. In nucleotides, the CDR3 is TGTGCCAGCAGCTTAGGGGTAATGGGGGCAGCCAAGAATTCACCCCTCCACTTT. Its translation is CASSLGVMGAAKNSPLHF.

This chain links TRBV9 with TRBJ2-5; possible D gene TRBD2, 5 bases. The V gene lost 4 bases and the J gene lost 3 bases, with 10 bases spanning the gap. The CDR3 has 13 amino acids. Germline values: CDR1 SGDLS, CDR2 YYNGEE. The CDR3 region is CASSWGAEETQYF. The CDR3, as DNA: TGTGCCAGCAGCTGGGGAGCGGAAGAGACCCAGTACTTC. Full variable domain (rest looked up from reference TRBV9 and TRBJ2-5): DSGVTQTPKHLITATGQRVTLRCSPRSGDLSVYWYQQSLDQGLQFLIQYYNGEERAKGNILERFSAQQFPDLHSELNLSSLELGDSALYFCASSWGAEETQYFGPGTRLLVL.

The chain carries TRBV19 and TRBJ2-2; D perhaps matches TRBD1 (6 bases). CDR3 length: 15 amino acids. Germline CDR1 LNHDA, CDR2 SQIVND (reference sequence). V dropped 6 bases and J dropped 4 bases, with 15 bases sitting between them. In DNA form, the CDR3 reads TGTGCCAGTAGATTACAGGGAGTTGGCACCGGGGAGCTGTTTTTT. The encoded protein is CASRLQGVGTGELFF.

The DNA of the CDR3 is TGCGCCAGCAGCTTGGGCCCGGGCGGGGAAGCTTTCTTT. Residues: CASSLGPGGEAFF. The chain links TRBV5-1 to TRBJ1-1; no definite D call. The CDR3 spans 13 residues. Per germline, CDR1 SGHRS and CDR2 YFSETQ. V lost 0 bases, J lost 8 bases, and 11 bases lay in between.

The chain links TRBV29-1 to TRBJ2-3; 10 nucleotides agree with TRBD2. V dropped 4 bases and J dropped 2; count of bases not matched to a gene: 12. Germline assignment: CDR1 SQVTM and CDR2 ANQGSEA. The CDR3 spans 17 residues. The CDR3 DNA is TGCAGCGTTGGGGGGCTAGCGGGGGAATGGGTCACAGATACGCAGTATTTT. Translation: CSVGGLAGEWVTDTQYF.

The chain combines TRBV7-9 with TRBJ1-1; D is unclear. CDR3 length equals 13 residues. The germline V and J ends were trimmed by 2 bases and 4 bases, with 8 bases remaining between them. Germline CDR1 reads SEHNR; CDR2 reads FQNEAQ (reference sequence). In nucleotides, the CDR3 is TGTGCCAGCAGCTTATGGGGAGGCACTGAAGCTTTCTTT. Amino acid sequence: CASSLWGGTEAFF.

DNA of the CDR3: TGTGCCAGCAGTAGAGGGGGCAATCAGCCCCAGCATTTT. It codes for CASSRGGNQPQHF. J is TRBJ1-5 and V is TRBV6-5; the D gene is possibly TRBD1 (5 bases). V lost 5 bases to trimming and J lost 2 bases, with 7 bases between them. The length of the CDR3 is 13 residues. Germline V gene sequence: CDR1 MNHEY, CDR2 SVGAGI.

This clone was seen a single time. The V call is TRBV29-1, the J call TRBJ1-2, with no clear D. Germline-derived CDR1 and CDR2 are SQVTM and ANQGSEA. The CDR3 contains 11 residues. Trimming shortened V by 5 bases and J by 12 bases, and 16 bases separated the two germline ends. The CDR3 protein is CSVPLGRIHTF. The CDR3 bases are TGCAGCGTTCCTTTGGGCCGGATACACACCTTC.

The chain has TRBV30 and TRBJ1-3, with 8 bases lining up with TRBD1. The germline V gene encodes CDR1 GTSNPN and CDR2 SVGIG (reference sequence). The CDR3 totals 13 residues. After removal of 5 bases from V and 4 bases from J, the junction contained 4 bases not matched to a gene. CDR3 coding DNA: TGTGCCTGGGTCGGACAGGGAGGAAACACCATATATTTT. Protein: CAWVGQGGNTIYF.

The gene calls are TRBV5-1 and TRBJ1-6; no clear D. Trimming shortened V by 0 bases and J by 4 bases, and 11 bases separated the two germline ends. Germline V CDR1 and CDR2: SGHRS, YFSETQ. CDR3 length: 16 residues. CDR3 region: CASSLGPAEYNSPLHF. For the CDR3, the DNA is TGCGCCAGCAGCTTGGGTCCGGCCGAGTATAATTCACCCCTCCACTTT.

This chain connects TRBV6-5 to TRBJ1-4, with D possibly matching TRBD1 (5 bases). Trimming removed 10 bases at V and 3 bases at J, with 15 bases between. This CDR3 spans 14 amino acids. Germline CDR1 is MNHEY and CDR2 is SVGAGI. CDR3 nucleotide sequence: TGTGCCACAGACCGAGACAGATCTAATGAAAAACTGTTTTTT. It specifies CATDRDRSNEKLFF.

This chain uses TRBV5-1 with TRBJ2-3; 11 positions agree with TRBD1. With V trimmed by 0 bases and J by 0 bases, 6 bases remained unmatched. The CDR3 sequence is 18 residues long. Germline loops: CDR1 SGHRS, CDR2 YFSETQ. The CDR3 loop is CASSLEGQGDISTDTQYF. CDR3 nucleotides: TGCGCCAGCAGCTTGGAGGGACAGGGGGATATTAGCACAGATACGCAGTATTTT.